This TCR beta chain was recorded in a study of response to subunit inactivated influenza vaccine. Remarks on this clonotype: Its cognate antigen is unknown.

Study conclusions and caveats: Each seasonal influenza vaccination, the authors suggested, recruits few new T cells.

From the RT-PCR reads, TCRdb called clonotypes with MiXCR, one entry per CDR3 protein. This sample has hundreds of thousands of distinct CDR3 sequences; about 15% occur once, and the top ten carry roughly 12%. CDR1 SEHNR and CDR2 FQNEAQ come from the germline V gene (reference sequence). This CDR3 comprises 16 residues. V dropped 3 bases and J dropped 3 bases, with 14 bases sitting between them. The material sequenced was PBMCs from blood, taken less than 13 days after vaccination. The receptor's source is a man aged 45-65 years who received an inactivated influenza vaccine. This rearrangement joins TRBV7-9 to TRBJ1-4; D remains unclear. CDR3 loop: CASSLGRGEANEKLFF. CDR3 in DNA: TGTGCCAGCAGCTTGGGTCGGGGAGAGGCTAATGAAAAACTGTTTTTT. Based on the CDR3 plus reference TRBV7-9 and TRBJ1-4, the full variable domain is DTGVSQNPRHKITKRGQNVTFRCDPISEHNRLYWYRQTLGQGPEFLTYFQNEAQLEKSRLLSDRFSAERPKGSFSTLEIQRTEQGDSAMYLCASSLGRGEANEKLFFGSGTQLSVL.